The 4 T cell receptor beta chains below come from one sample, sequenced in a study of control samples from healthy donors and cancer patients. Assay: immunoSEQ multiplex PCR; the TCRdb copy retains only in-frame clones and omits some. The sample yields approximately 90,000 clones, 86% seen once. Input material: blood. The receptors were gathered from a man aged 30 to 39 in good health.

The chain joins TRBV24-1 to TRBJ1-3; D unresolved. Germline values: CDR1 KGHDR, CDR2 SFDVKD. V was clipped by 2 bases and J by 2 bases, with 6 bases between them. The CDR3 sequence is 14 residues long. The DNA for the CDR3 is TGTGCCACCAGTGATTCGGGGACTGGAAACACCATATATTTT. Encoded protein: CATSDSGTGNTIYF.

The chain couples TRBV29-1 to TRBJ2-5; no clear D. This CDR3 contains 11 residues. V was pared by 7 bases and J by 0 bases, with 6 bases between. Germline CDR1 SQVTM, CDR2 ANQGSEA. CDR3 DNA: TGCAGCGCCATGTACCAAGAGACCCAGTACTTC. As protein: CSAMYQETQYF.

The chain combines TRBV5-6 with TRBJ1-1, with D possibly matching TRBD1 (6 bases). Trimming removed 4 bases from V and 5 bases from J, with 15 bases in between. There are 14 residues in the CDR3. Germline V gene lookup returns CDR1 SGHDT and CDR2 YYEEEE. CDR3 amino acids: CASSTLQGETEAFF. The CDR3 bases are TGTGCCAGCAGCACCTTACAGGGTGAGACTGAAGCTTTCTTT.

The chain joins TRBV27 to TRBJ2-7; TRBD1 matches at 8 bases. Germline CDR1 and CDR2: MNHEY and SMNVEV (reference sequence). The CDR3 covers 12 residues. The ends lost 3 bases at V and 7 bases at J; junction bases unmatched: 2. The CDR3 DNA follows: TGTGCCAGCAGTTTGTGGACAGGGGAGCAGTACTTC. Translating gives CASSLWTGEQYF.